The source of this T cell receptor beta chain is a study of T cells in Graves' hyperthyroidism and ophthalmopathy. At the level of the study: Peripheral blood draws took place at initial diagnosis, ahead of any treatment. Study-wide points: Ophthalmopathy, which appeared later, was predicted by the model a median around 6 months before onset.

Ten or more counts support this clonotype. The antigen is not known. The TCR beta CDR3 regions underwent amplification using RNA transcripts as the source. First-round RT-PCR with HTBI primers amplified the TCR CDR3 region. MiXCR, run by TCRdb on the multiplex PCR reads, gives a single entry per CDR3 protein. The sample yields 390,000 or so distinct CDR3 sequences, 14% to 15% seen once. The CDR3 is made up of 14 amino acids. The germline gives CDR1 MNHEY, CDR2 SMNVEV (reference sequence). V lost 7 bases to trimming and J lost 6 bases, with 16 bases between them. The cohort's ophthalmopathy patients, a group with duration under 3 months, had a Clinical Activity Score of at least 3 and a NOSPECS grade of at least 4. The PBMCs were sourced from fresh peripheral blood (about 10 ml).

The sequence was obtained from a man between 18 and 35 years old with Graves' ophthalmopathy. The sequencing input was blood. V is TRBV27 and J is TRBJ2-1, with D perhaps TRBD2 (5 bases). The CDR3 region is CASTPEGSLNEQFF. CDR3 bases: TGTGCCAGCACCCCCGAGGGTAGCCTCAATGAGCAGTTCTTC.